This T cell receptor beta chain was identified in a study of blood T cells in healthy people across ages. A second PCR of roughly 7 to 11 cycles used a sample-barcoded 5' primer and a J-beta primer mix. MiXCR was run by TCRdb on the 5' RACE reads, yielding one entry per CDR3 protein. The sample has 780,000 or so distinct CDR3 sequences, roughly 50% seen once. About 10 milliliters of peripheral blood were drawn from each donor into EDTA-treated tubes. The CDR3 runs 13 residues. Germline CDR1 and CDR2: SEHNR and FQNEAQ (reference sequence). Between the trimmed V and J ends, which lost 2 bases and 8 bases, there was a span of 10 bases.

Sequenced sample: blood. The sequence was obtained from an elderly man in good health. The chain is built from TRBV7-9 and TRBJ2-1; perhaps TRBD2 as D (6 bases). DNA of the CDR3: TGTGCCAGCAGCTTACTAGCGCCCCATGAGCAGTTCTTC. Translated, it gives CASSLLAPHEQFF.